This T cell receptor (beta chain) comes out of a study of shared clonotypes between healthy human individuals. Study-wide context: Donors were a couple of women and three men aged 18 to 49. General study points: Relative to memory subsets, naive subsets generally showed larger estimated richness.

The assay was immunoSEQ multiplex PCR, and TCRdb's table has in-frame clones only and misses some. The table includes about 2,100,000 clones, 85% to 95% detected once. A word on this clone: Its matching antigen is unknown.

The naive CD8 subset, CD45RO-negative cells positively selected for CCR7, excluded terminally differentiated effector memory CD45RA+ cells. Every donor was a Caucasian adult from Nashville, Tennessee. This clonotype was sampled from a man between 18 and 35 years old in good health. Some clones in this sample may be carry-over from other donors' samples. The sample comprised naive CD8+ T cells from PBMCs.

DNA of the CDR3: TGTGCCAGCAAAGATCGGAACTACAATGAGCAGTTCTTC. Encoded protein: CASKDRNYNEQFF. The chain has TRBV28 and TRBJ2-1; D call uncertain. The CDR3 is made up of 13 amino acids. Looked up from germline, CDR1 is MDHEN and CDR2 is SYDVKM. V was pared by 7 bases and J by 3 bases, with 10 bases between. The full variable domain, its missing parts supplied by reference TRBV28 and TRBJ2-1, is DVKVTQSSRYLVKRTGEKVFLECVQDMDHENMFWYRQDPGLGLRLIYFSYDVKMKEKGDIPEGYSVSREKKERFSLILESASTNQTSMYLCASKDRNYNEQFFGPGTRLTVL.